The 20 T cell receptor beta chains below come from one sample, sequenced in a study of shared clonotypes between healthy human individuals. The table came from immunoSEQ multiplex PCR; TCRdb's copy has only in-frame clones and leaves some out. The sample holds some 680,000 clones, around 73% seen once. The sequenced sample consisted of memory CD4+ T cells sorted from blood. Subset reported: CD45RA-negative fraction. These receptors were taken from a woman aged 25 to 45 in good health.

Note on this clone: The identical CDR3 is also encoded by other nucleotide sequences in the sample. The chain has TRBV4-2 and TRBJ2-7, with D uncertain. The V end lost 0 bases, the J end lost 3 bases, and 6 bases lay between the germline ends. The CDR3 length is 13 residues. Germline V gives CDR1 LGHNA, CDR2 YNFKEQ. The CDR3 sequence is CASSQDLGYEQYF. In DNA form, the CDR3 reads TGTGCCAGCAGCCAAGATCTGGGCTACGAGCAGTACTTC.

DNA for the CDR3: TGTGCCAGCAGTTTTAGCGGGAGTATCTCCTACAATGAGCAGTTCTTC. Protein sequence: CASSFSGSISYNEQFF. The chain combines TRBV28 with TRBJ2-1, with 9 bases matching TRBD2. Trimming took 3 bases from V and 0 from J; bases not matched to a gene: 3. CDR1 is MDHEN and CDR2 is SYDVKM in the germline V gene. The CDR3 is 16 residues long.

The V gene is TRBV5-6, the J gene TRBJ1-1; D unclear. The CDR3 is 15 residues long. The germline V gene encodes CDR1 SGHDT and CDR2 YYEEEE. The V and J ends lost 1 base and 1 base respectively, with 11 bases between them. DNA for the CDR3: TGTGCCAGCAGCTTGCCGCGACGGCAGAACACTGAAGCTTTCTTT. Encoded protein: CASSLPRRQNTEAFF.

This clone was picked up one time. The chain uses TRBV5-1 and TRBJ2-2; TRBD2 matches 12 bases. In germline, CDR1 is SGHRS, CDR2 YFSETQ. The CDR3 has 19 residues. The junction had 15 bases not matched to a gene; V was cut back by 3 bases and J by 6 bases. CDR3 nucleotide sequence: TGCGCCAGCAGCTCCCTCGGACTAGCGGGACGCCTAGCGGCCGGGGAGCTGTTTTTT. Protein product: CASSSLGLAGRLAAGELFF.

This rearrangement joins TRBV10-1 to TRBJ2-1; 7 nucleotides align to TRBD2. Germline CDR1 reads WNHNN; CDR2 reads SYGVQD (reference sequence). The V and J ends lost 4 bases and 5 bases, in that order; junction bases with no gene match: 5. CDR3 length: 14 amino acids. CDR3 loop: CASSAAGTNNEQFF. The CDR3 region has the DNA TGCGCCAGCAGTGCCGCCGGGACTAACAATGAGCAGTTCTTC.

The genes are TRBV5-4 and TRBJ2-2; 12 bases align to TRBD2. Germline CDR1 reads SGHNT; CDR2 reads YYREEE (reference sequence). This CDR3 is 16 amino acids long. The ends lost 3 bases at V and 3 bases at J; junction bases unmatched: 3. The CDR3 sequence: CASSSGLAGYTGELFF. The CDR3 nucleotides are TGTGCCAGCAGCTCCGGACTAGCGGGATACACCGGGGAGCTGTTTTTT. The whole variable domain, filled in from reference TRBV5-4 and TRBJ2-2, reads ETGVTQSPTHLIKTRGQQVTLRCSSQSGHNTVSWYQQALGQGPQFIFQYYREEENGRGNFPPRFSGLQFPNYSSELNVNALELDDSALYLCASSSGLAGYTGELFFGEGSRLTVL.

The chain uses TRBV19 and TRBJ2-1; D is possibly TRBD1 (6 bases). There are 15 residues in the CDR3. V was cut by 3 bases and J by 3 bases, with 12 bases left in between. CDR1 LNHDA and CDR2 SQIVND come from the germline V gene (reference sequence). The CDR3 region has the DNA TGTGCCAGTAGTATCGAGCAGGGGTACTACAATGAGCAGTTCTTC. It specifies CASSIEQGYYNEQFF.

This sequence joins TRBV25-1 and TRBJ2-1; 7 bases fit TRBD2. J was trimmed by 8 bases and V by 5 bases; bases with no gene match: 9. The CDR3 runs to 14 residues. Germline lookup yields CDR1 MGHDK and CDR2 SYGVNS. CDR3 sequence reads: CASSHGGGGHEQFF. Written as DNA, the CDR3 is TGTGCCAGCAGTCACGGTGGGGGGGGACATGAGCAGTTCTTC.

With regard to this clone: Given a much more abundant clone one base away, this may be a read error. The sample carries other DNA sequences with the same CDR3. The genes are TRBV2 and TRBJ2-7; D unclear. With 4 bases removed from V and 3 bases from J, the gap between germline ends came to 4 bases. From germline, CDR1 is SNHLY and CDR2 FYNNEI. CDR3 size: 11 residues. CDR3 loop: CASSVVYEQYF. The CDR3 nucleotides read TGTGCCAGCAGTGTTGTCTACGAGCAGTACTTC. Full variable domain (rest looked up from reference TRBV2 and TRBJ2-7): EPEVTQTPSHQVTQMGQEVILRCVPISNHLYFYWYRQILGQKVEFLVSFYNNEISEKSEIFDDQFSVERPDGSNFTLKIRSTKLEDSAMYFCASSVVYEQYFGPGTRLTVT.

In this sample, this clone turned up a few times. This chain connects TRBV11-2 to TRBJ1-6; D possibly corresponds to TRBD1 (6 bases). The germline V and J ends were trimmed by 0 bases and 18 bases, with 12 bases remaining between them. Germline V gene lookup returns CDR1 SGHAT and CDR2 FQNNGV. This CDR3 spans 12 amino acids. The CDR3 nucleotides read TGTGCCAGCAGCTTAGAGGGCAGGGGTTCCCACTTT. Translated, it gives CASSLEGRGSHF. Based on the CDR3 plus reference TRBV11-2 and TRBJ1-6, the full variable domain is EAGVAQSPRYKIIEKRQSVAFWCNPISGHATLYWYQQILGQGPKLLIQFQNNGVVDDSQLPKDRFSAERLKGVDSTLKIQPAKLEDSAVYLCASSLEGRGSHFGNGTRLTVT.

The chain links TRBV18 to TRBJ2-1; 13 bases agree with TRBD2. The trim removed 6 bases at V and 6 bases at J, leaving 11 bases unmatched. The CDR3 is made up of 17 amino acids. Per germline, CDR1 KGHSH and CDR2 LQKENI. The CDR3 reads CASSQGLAGALSNEQFF. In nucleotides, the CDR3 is TGTGCCAGCTCCCAAGGACTAGCGGGAGCCTTGAGCAATGAGCAGTTCTTC.

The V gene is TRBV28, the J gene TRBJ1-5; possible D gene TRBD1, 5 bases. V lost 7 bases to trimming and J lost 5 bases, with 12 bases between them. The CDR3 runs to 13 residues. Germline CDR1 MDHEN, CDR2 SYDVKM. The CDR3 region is CASKGQEDQPQHF. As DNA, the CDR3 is TGTGCCAGCAAGGGGCAGGAAGATCAGCCCCAGCATTTT.

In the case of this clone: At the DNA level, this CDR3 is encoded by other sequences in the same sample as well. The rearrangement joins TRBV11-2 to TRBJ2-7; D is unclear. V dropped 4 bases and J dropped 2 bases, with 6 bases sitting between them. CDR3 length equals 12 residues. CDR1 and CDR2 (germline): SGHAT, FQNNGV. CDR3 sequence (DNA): TGTGCCAGCAGCTCCGGTCCCTACGAGCAGTACTTC. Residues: CASSSGPYEQYF.

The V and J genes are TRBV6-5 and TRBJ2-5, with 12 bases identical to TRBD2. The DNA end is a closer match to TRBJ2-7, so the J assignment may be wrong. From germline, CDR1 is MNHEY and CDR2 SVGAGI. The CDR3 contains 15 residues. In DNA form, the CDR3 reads TGTGCCAGCAGTTCACCGGGACTAGCGGGCTACGAGCAGTACTTC. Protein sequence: CASSSPGLAGYEQYF.

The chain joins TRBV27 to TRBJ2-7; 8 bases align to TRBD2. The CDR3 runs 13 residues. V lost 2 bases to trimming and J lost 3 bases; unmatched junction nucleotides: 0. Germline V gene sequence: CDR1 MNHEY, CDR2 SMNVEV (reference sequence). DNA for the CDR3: TGTGCCAGCAGTTTAAGCGGGGGCTACGAGCAGTACTTC. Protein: CASSLSGGYEQYF.

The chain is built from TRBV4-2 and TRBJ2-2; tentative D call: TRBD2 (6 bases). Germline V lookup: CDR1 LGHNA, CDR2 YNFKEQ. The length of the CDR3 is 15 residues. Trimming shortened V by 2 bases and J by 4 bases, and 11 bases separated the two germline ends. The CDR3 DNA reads TGTGCCAGCAGCCAAAACCGGGACTCCACCGGGGAGCTGTTTTTT. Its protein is CASSQNRDSTGELFF.

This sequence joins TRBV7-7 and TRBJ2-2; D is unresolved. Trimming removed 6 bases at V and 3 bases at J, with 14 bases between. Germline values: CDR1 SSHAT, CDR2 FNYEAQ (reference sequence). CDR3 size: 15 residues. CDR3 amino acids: CASSALAADTGELFF. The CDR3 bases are TGTGCCAGCAGTGCCTTGGCGGCGGACACCGGGGAGCTGTTTTTT.

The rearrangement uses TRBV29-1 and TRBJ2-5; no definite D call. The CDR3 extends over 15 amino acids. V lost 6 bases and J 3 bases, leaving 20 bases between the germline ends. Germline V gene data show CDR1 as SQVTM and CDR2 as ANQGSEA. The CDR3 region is CSVPGPSSAKETQYF. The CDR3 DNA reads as TGCAGCGTCCCCGGGCCGAGCTCAGCCAAAGAGACCCAGTACTTC.

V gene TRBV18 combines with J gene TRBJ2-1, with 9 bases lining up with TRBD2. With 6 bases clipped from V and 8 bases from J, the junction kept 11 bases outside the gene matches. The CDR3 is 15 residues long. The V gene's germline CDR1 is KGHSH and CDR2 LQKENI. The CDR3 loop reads CASSPGLAGLDEQFF. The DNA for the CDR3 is TGTGCCAGCTCTCCCGGCCTAGCGGGGCTCGATGAGCAGTTCTTC. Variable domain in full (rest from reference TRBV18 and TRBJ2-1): NAGVMQNPRHLVRRRGQEARLRCSPMKGHSHVYWYRQLPEEGLKFMVYLQKENIIDESGMPKERFSAEFPKEGPSILRIQQVVRGDSAAYFCASSPGLAGLDEQFFGPGTRLTVL.

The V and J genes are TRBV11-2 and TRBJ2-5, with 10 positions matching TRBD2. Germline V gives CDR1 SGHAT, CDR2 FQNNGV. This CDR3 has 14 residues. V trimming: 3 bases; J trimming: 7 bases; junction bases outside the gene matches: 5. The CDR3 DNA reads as TGTGCCAGCAGCTTTCCTAGCGGGAGTAGGACCCAGTACTTC. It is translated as CASSFPSGSRTQYF. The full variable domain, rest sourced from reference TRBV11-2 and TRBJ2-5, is EAGVAQSPRYKIIEKRQSVAFWCNPISGHATLYWYQQILGQGPKLLIQFQNNGVVDDSQLPKDRFSAERLKGVDSTLKIQPAKLEDSAVYLCASSFPSGSRTQYFGPGTRLLVL.